The next 9 T cell receptor beta chains were all read from a single sample in a study of blood T cell repertoires in COVID-19. Using immunoSEQ multiplex PCR, the repertoire was profiled, and TCRdb retains in-frame clones only, with some absent. The profile shows roughly 64,000 clones, approximately 80% of them singletons. Sequenced input: peripheral blood. Receptors were obtained from a woman aged 55-69 years with acute or convalescent COVID-19.

The gene calls are TRBV7-2 and TRBJ1-5; 7 bases match TRBD1. This CDR3 region has 15 residues. Germline CDR1 SGHTA, CDR2 FQGNSA. Trimming at V came to 4 bases and at J to 7 bases, leaving 10 bases not matched to a gene. CDR3 residues: CASSYKTGWEQPQHF. The CDR3 region has the DNA TGTGCCAGCAGCTATAAGACAGGGTGGGAACAGCCCCAGCATTTT.

The rearrangement uses TRBV19 and TRBJ2-3; 9 bases align to TRBD1. With V trimmed by 1 base and J by 10 bases, 12 bases remained unmatched. The CDR3 covers 16 residues. CDR1 and CDR2 from the germline V gene are LNHDA and SQIVND (reference sequence). The CDR3 protein is CASSIVGTGITDPQYF. CDR3 nucleotide sequence: TGTGCCAGTAGTATAGTAGGGACAGGGATAACGGATCCGCAGTATTTT.

The chain has TRBV30 and TRBJ1-6; D unresolved. Germline CDR1 GTSNPN, CDR2 SVGIG (reference sequence). There are 13 residues in the CDR3. The ends were cut back, 0 bases at V and 10 bases at J, with 10 bases in the middle. CDR3 coding DNA: TGTGCCTGGAGTGTCCAGGTTGGATCACCCCTCCACTTT. As protein: CAWSVQVGSPLHF.

This rearrangement joins TRBV6-4 to TRBJ1-5; 8 nucleotides agree with TRBD1. V shed 2 bases and J 8 bases; nucleotides not matched to a gene: 5. Germline CDR1 is MRHNA and CDR2 is SNTAGT. The CDR3 is 14 amino acids. For the CDR3, the DNA is TGTGCCAGCAGTGACCTGACAGGGGCCAAGCCCCAGCATTTT. As protein: CASSDLTGAKPQHF.

The rearrangement uses TRBV6-6 and TRBJ1-6, with D maybe TRBD1 (5 bases). The CDR3 totals 13 residues. Trimming stripped 4 bases from V and 12 bases from J, with 13 bases between. CDR1 is MNHNY and CDR2 is SVGAGI in the germline V gene (reference sequence). CDR3 loop: CASSSTAGKPLHF. DNA for the CDR3: TGTGCCAGCAGTTCGACCGCAGGGAAACCCCTCCACTTT.

The chain combines TRBV19 with TRBJ2-3; D possibly corresponds to TRBD2 (6 bases). The V gene lost 4 bases and the J gene lost 4 bases, with 15 bases spanning the gap. Germline CDR1 reads LNHDA; CDR2 reads SQIVND (reference sequence). The CDR3 has 15 amino acids. CDR3 amino acids: CASSTPRRGPDTQYF. In DNA form, the CDR3 reads TGTGCCAGTAGTACGCCCCGGCGGGGACCAGATACGCAGTATTTT.

On this clone itself: The same CDR3 is also encoded by other DNA sequences in this sample. The chain uses TRBV24-1 and TRBJ1-5; 9 bases are a match to TRBD1. The CDR3 extends over 15 amino acids. Germline CDR1 is KGHDR and CDR2 is SFDVKD. V shed 4 bases, J shed 4 bases, and the junction held 4 bases outside the gene matches. CDR3 bases: TGTGCCACCAGTGAGGGACAGGGACTTAATCAGCCCCAGCATTTT. This sequence encodes CATSEGQGLNQPQHF.

The chain is built from TRBV18 and TRBJ2-1, with TRBD1 as a possible D gene (6 bases). Germline V gene sequence: CDR1 KGHSH, CDR2 LQKENI. This CDR3 has 16 residues. Between the trimmed V and J ends, which lost 3 bases and 0 bases, there was a span of 12 bases. The CDR3 reads CASSPVTGLSYNEQFF. CDR3 bases: TGTGCCAGCTCACCTGTGACAGGTCTCTCCTACAATGAGCAGTTCTTC.

The chain employs TRBV10-3 and TRBJ1-1; 9 nucleotides match TRBD1. This CDR3 region has 14 residues. Germline trimming cut 6 bases from V and 1 base from J; bases unmatched to any gene: 3. Per germline, CDR1 ENHRY and CDR2 SYGVKD. The CDR3 sequence: CAISRDRANTEAFF. The CDR3 nucleotides are TGTGCCATCAGCCGGGACAGGGCGAACACTGAAGCTTTCTTT.